This T cell receptor (beta chain) was found in a study of OX40 agonist ivuxolimab in advanced cancers. From germline, CDR1 is GTSNPN and CDR2 SVGIG (reference sequence). The CDR3 loop spans 16 amino acids. Losses at the gene ends were 3 bases for V and 4 bases for J; bases not matched to a gene: 12. In the case of this clone: Its specificity is unknown.

Findings and limits, study-wide: CD4+ and CD8+ blood T cells expanded clonally by week 6 at 0.1 to 3.0 mg/kg.

Assay used: immunoSEQ multiplex PCR; TCRdb lists only in-frame clones, some missing. There are around 19,000 clones in the sample; 70% to 80% occur only once, and approximately 14% lies in the top ten. V is TRBV30 and J is TRBJ2-5, with TRBD1 identical over 9 bases. The sequence was obtained from an adult with an advanced solid tumor such as melanoma, head and neck, liver or kidney cancer. Sequenced here: CD4+ or CD8+ T cells sorted from blood, sampled in a trial of the OX40 agonist ivuxolimab. CDR3 DNA: TGTGCCTGGAGCACGCAAACCGGGACAGGGACAGAGACCCAGTACTTC. Translating it yields CAWSTQTGTGTETQYF. The entire variable domain, with the rest obtained from reference TRBV30 and TRBJ2-5, is as follows: SQTIHQWPATLVQPVGSPLSLECTVEGTSNPNLYWYRQAAGRGLQLLFYSVGIGQISSEVPQNLSASRPQDRQFILSSKKLLLSDSGFYLCAWSTQTGTGTETQYFGPGTRLLVL.